The present T cell receptor (beta chain) was sequenced within a study of shared clonotypes between healthy human individuals. The authors loaded around 190 ng DNA, about 30,000 T cell genomes, into sorted-subset replicate PCRs. Here immunoSEQ multiplex PCR was the method, and the copy in TCRdb shows in-frame clones only, minus some. The table lists 180,000 or so clones, roughly 93% of them singletons, with more than 0.065% in the top ten. Trimming stripped 3 bases from V and 4 bases from J, with 9 bases between. Germline V gives CDR1 SGHNT, CDR2 YENEEA. The CDR3 is 13 residues long. Sample: naive CD4+ T cells sorted from blood. The subset denotes: CD45RA+ positively selected. This receptor was taken from a woman younger than 45 in good health. The chain uses TRBV11-3 and TRBJ1-1, with D maybe TRBD1 (5 bases). The CDR3: CASSFLRVTEAFF. DNA of the CDR3: TGTGCCAGCAGCTTCCTCAGGGTCACTGAAGCTTTCTTT.